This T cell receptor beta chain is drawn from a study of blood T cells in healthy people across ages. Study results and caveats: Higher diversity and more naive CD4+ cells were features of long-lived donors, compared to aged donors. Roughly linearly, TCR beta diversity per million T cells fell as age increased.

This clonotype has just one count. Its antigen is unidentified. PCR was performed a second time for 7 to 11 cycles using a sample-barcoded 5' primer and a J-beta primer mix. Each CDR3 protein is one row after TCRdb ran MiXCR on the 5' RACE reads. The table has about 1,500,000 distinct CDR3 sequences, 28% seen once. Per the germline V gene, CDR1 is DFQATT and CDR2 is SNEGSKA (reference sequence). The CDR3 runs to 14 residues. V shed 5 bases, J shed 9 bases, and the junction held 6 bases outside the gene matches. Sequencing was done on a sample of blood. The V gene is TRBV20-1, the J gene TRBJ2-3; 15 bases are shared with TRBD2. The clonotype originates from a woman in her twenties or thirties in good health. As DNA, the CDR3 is TGCAGTGCTGTACCGGGACTAGCGGGAGGCACGCAGTATTTT. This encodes CSAVPGLAGGTQYF.